Shown below are 2 T cell receptor beta chains from a single sample sequenced in a study of blood T cell repertoires in COVID-19. Assay used: immunoSEQ multiplex PCR; TCRdb lists only in-frame clones, some missing. The sample holds some 490,000 clones, about nine tenths seen once. Sequencing input: PBMCs or T cells enriched from blood (not recorded which). The receptors shown here come from a woman in her sixties or seventies who had recovered from COVID-19.

A single count supports this clone. The chain joins TRBV5-6 to TRBJ2-1, with 7 bases identical to TRBD2. The CDR3 extends over 13 amino acids. Germline CDR1 is SGHDT and CDR2 is YYEEEE. V trimming: 4 bases; J trimming: 4 bases; junction bases outside the gene matches: 2. The CDR3 loop is CASSVGGYNEQFF. The DNA for the CDR3 is TGTGCCAGCAGCGTCGGGGGGTACAATGAGCAGTTCTTC.

The V gene is TRBV5-1, the J gene TRBJ2-2, with 7 positions matching TRBD2. V shed 0 bases, J shed 3 bases, and the junction held 5 bases outside the gene matches. This CDR3 has 16 residues. Germline V lookup: CDR1 SGHRS, CDR2 YFSETQ. The chain's CDR3 is CASSLDGTTHTGELFF. CDR3 coding DNA: TGCGCCAGCAGCTTGGACGGGACTACCCACACCGGGGAGCTGTTTTTT.